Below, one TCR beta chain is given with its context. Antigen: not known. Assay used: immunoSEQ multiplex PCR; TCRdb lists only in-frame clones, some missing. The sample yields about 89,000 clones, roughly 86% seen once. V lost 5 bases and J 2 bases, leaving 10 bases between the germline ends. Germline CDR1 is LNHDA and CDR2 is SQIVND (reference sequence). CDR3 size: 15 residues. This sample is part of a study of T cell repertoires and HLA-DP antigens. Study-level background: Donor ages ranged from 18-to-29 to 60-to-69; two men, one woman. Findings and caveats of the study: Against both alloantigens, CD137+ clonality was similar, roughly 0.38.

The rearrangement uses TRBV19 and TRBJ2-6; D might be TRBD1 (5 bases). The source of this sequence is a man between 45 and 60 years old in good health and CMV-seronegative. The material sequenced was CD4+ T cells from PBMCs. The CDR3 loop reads CASSLRVAGANVLTF. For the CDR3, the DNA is TGTGCCAGTAGTCTCAGGGTGGCTGGGGCCAACGTCCTGACTTTC.